The 25 T cell receptor beta chains below were found in one sample sequenced in a study of post-analysis software for immune sequencing data. The study, taken as a whole, reports: There were a handful of TRBV segments more frequent in patients than controls, and TRBV5-6, TRBV5-1 and TRBV20-1 were among them.

No antigen has been assigned to these receptors. The library was made from cDNA and included unique molecular identifiers. TCRdb analysed the PCR reads with MiXCR anew, one entry per CDR3 protein. Of a few hundred thousand distinct CDR3 sequences detected, under 55% appear once; the ten largest clones hold 12%. The sample was blood. Receptors were obtained from a girl aged 10 to 17 with multiple sclerosis.

The CDR3 here is CATSRDGQGNQPQHF. CDR3 nucleotide sequence: TGTGCCACCAGCAGAGATGGTCAGGGAAATCAGCCCCAGCATTTT. J is TRBJ1-5 and V is TRBV15; D possibly corresponds to TRBD1 (5 bases). CDR1 and CDR2 from the germline V gene are LNHNV and YYDKDF (reference sequence). V was clipped by 0 bases and J by 4 bases, with 10 bases between them. The CDR3 extends over 15 amino acids.

The chain links TRBV5-1 to TRBJ2-7, with 7 bases that match TRBD1. This CDR3 has 15 residues. The ends lost 5 bases at V and 0 bases at J; junction bases unmatched: 8. The V gene's germline CDR1 is SGHRS and CDR2 YFSETQ. The CDR3 protein is CASSSNRGLSYEQYF. DNA for the CDR3: TGCGCCAGCAGTTCGAACAGGGGCCTCTCCTACGAGCAGTACTTC.

The chain joins TRBV7-2 to TRBJ2-3, with 7 bases matching TRBD2. Germline trimming cut 0 bases from V and 5 bases from J; bases unmatched to any gene: 5. This CDR3 has 15 residues. Germline V gene sequence: CDR1 SGHTA, CDR2 FQGNSA. CDR3 DNA sequence: TGTGCCAGCAGCTTAGCGGGGAGGGTAATAGATACGCAGTATTTT. Its translation is CASSLAGRVIDTQYF.

This clonotype has a handful of counts. This chain joins TRBV11-2 and TRBJ1-1; D possibly corresponds to TRBD1 (5 bases). Per the germline V gene, CDR1 is SGHAT and CDR2 is FQNNGV. Trimming took 7 bases from V and 1 from J, leaving 16 bases between them. This CDR3 comprises 15 residues. Here the CDR3 reads CASTRRGTENTEAFF. In nucleotides, the CDR3 is TGTGCCAGCACCAGGAGAGGGACGGAGAACACTGAAGCTTTCTTT.

This rearrangement joins TRBV6-1 to TRBJ1-1; TRBD1 might be the D (5 bases). This CDR3 is 17 amino acids long. In germline, CDR1 is MNHNS, CDR2 SASEGT. V shed 7 bases and J shed 0 bases, with 21 bases lying between them. The CDR3 region has the DNA TGTGCCAGCACCTTACGGTGGGGTAAGGGACTGAACACTGAAGCTTTCTTT. Its protein product is CASTLRWGKGLNTEAFF.

This chain connects TRBV4-1 to TRBJ2-7; D perhaps matches TRBD2 (5 bases). This CDR3 comprises 13 residues. V was trimmed by 4 bases and J by 10 bases, leaving 17 bases between them. Germline V lookup: CDR1 MGHRA, CDR2 YSYEKL. The CDR3, as DNA: TGCGCCAGCAGCCCACTTAGTATGGAGGCCCAGTACTTC. Translated: CASSPLSMEAQYF.

This CDR3 reads CSARDLQGGSYEQYF. The CDR3 coding sequence is TGCAGTGCTAGAGATCTGCAGGGGGGCTCCTACGAGCAGTACTTC. The V gene is TRBV20-1, the J gene TRBJ2-7; a weak D match, TRBD1 (7 bases). CDR3 size: 15 residues. Looked up from germline, CDR1 is DFQATT and CDR2 is SNEGSKA (reference sequence). Trimming took 0 bases from V and 0 from J, leaving 12 bases between them.

The chain carries TRBV4-2 and TRBJ1-2; the match to TRBD1 covers 8 bases. After removal of 1 base from V and 8 bases from J, the junction contained 6 bases not matched to a gene. The CDR3 loop spans 14 amino acids. Germline CDR1 LGHNA, CDR2 YNFKEQ. The CDR3 is CASSQADRESGYTF. CDR3 bases: TGTGCCAGCAGCCAAGCGGACAGGGAGTCGGGCTACACCTTC.

This clonotype has a handful of counts. The chain uses TRBV29-1 and TRBJ2-7, with D possibly matching TRBD1 (5 bases). Per the germline V gene, CDR1 is SQVTM and CDR2 is ANQGSEA. This CDR3 comprises 13 residues. Between the trimmed V and J ends, which lost 7 bases and 3 bases, there was a span of 16 bases. CDR3 amino acids: CSASPGKDYEQYF. The CDR3 DNA follows: TGCAGCGCTTCGCCAGGGAAGGACTACGAGCAGTACTTC.

J is TRBJ2-1 and V is TRBV6-5; D is unresolved. The CDR3 totals 11 residues. CDR1 MNHEY and CDR2 SVGAGI come from the germline V gene. V was cut by 9 bases and J by 12 bases, with 15 bases left in between. Here the CDR3 DNA reads TGTGCCAGTCAGCGTTCCGGGTCGCAGTTCTTC. Amino acid sequence: CASQRSGSQFF.

J is TRBJ2-7 and V is TRBV7-6, with D possibly being TRBD1 (6 bases). Germline V gives CDR1 SGHVS, CDR2 FNYEAQ. Between the trimmed V and J ends, which lost 4 bases and 0 bases, there was a span of 22 bases. There are 18 residues in the CDR3. The CDR3 nucleotides read TGTGCCAGCAGCTCCCGATTTAGAGGGGGTTCGAGCTCCTACGAGCAGTACTTC. Its translation: CASSSRFRGGSSSYEQYF.

The chain carries TRBV4-2 and TRBJ1-4, with no clear D. Germline V gives CDR1 LGHNA, CDR2 YNFKEQ. Deletions cut 0 bases from V and 7 bases from J, with 12 bases between. CDR3 length: 15 amino acids. CDR3 residues: CASSQDSSRPEKLFF. CDR3 nucleotide sequence: TGTGCCAGCAGCCAAGATAGTTCGCGGCCTGAAAAACTGTTTTTT.

The V gene is TRBV20-1, the J gene TRBJ1-1; D is uncertain. This CDR3 region has 16 residues. Germline loops: CDR1 DFQATT, CDR2 SNEGSKA (reference sequence). V lost 6 bases and J 0 bases, leaving 20 bases between the germline ends. The DNA for the CDR3 is TGCAGTGCCTCCCCTGTGCCAGGCGCTTTGAACACTGAAGCTTTCTTT. Translated: CSASPVPGALNTEAFF.

In its sample, this clonotype was seen a few times. The rearrangement links TRBV20-1 to TRBJ1-2; D is perhaps TRBD1 (6 bases). Germline-derived CDR1 and CDR2 are DFQATT and SNEGSKA (reference sequence). The V end was cut by 5 bases, the J end by 4 bases, with 14 bases between. The CDR3 is made up of 13 amino acids. CDR3 nucleotides: TGCAGTGCTCAAACAGGGCTGGGCTATGGCTACACCTTC. As protein: CSAQTGLGYGYTF.

This clonotype was observed a handful of times. CDR3 protein: CARNLGGSYEQYF. The CDR3, as DNA: TGTGCCAGAAACCTCGGAGGAAGTTACGAGCAGTACTTC. This chain links TRBV28 with TRBJ2-7; the D gene is possibly TRBD2 (5 bases). Germline V gene data show CDR1 as MDHEN and CDR2 as SYDVKM. Trimming shortened V by 9 bases and J by 4 bases, and 16 bases separated the two germline ends. There are 13 residues in the CDR3.

This chain uses TRBV4-1 with TRBJ2-7; 7 positions agree with TRBD1. V gave up 0 bases and J gave up 3 bases; unmatched junction bases: 14. This CDR3 has 18 amino acids. The germline CDR1 and CDR2 sequences are MGHRA and YSYEKL. The CDR3 sequence is CASSQEVGGPGVYYEQYF. In DNA, the CDR3 is TGCGCCAGCAGCCAAGAAGTAGGGGGCCCTGGGGTCTACTACGAGCAGTACTTC.

This clonotype has a handful of counts. V gene TRBV4-1 combines with J gene TRBJ1-2; D gene uncertain. CDR1 and CDR2 (germline): MGHRA, YSYEKL. Trimming cost V 0 bases and J 8 bases, with 25 bases left between them. This CDR3 comprises 18 residues. Written as DNA, the CDR3 is TGCGCCAGCAGCCAAGATCAACTCGGGGATACCCTTCGGAGAGGCTACACCTTC. Amino acid sequence: CASSQDQLGDTLRRGYTF.

The chain uses TRBV10-3 and TRBJ2-1; 9 nucleotides agree with TRBD2. The CDR3 covers 15 residues. Germline assignment: CDR1 ENHRY and CDR2 SYGVKD. J gave up 3 bases and V 3 bases, and 3 bases lay outside the gene matches. CDR3 sequence: CAISDKTSGYNEQFF. DNA of the CDR3: TGTGCCATCAGTGATAAGACTAGCGGCTACAATGAGCAGTTCTTC.

The genes are TRBV12-3 or TRBV12-4 and TRBJ2-1; D is possibly TRBD2 (6 bases). V gave up 7 bases and J gave up 7 bases, with 14 bases separating them. This CDR3 region has 13 residues. The CDR3 bases are TGTGCCAGCACCAGGCGGGGCGTGAATGAGCAGTTCTTC. As protein: CASTRRGVNEQFF.

V is TRBV6-1 and J is TRBJ2-1; 9 bases align to TRBD2. CDR3 length: 19 amino acids. Germline V gene lookup returns CDR1 MNHNS and CDR2 SASEGT. V was clipped by 3 bases and J by 0 bases; unmatched bases: 12. The CDR3 nucleotides are TGTGCCAGCAGTGAGGCCGGGACTAGCTATTACAGCTCCTACAATGAGCAGTTCTTC. This sequence encodes CASSEAGTSYYSSYNEQFF.

A few counts support this clonotype. This sequence joins TRBV20-1 and TRBJ2-3; 10 positions agree with TRBD2. CDR1 DFQATT and CDR2 SNEGSKA come from the germline V gene (reference sequence). The CDR3 is 13 amino acids. The trim removed 5 bases at V and 6 bases at J, leaving 5 bases unmatched. CDR3 in amino acids: CSAQAGGGDTQYF. CDR3 sequence (DNA): TGCAGTGCTCAAGCGGGAGGGGGCGATACGCAGTATTTT.

The CDR3 DNA follows: TGTGCCAGCAGTTTAGGGACAGGGGGCGCGGACTATGGCTACACCTTC. This encodes CASSLGTGGADYGYTF. The chain joins TRBV12-3 or TRBV12-4 to TRBJ1-2, with 11 nucleotides matching TRBD1. With 1 base clipped from V and 3 bases from J, the junction kept 4 bases outside the gene matches. CDR3 length: 16 amino acids.

This clonotype appeared a few times. One junction end disagrees with the germline gene, perhaps due to a read error. The chain recombines TRBV9 with TRBJ2-1; TRBD2 matches at 9 bases. This CDR3 is 16 amino acids long. Germline V CDR1 and CDR2: SGDLS, YYNGEE. CDR3 DNA sequence: TGTGCCAGCAGCGTCGACGGGCGGGAGGGCTACAACGAGCAGTTCTTC. Translating it yields CASSVDGREGYNEQFF.

This clonotype was recorded only once. V gene TRBV5-1 combines with J gene TRBJ2-1; perhaps TRBD1 as D (5 bases). The CDR3 extends over 15 amino acids. The germline gives CDR1 SGHRS, CDR2 YFSETQ. V lost 5 bases to trimming and J lost 6 bases, with 18 bases between them. The CDR3 nucleotides are TGCGCCAGCAGTGAGGTTGGCAGGGCATCCAATGAGCAGTTCTTC. Protein: CASSEVGRASNEQFF. Complete variable domain (other parts from reference TRBV5-1 and TRBJ2-1): KAGVTQTPRYLIKTRGQQVTLSCSPISGHRSVSWYQQTPGQGLQFLFEYFSETQRNKGNFPGRFSGRQFSNSRSEMNVSTLELGDSALYLCASSEVGRASNEQFFGPGTRLTVL.

This clonotype was seen only a few times. The chain joins TRBV7-3 to TRBJ2-1, with 12 bases lining up with TRBD2. CDR3 size: 15 residues. The trim removed 6 bases at V and 7 bases at J, leaving 7 bases unmatched. Germline assignment: CDR1 SGHTA and CDR2 FQGTGA. The CDR3 region is CASRLAGGPGNEQFF. CDR3 DNA sequence: TGTGCCAGCAGGCTAGCGGGAGGGCCGGGGAATGAGCAGTTCTTC. Full variable domain (outside the CDR3, taken from reference TRBV7-3 and TRBJ2-1): GAGVSQTPSNKVTEKGKYVELRCDPISGHTALYWYRQSLGQGPEFLIYFQGTGAADDSGLPNDRFFAVRPEGSVSTLKIQRTERGDSAVYLCASRLAGGPGNEQFFGPGTRLTVL.